This TCR beta chain was identified during a study of beta chain features in type 1 diabetes. Study results and limitations: TCRB CDR3s were moderately but significantly shorter in Type 1 diabetes patients in all four CD4+ subsets. In cDNA sequencing, cells with high TCR expression could be over-represented.

As for this clone: The antigen remains unidentified.

All of the isolated RNA was reverse transcribed, so expressed TCRB transcripts were sequenced. Naive, central memory and regulatory T cell samples produced a mean of approximately 3.6 million reads. TCRdb keeps only in-frame clones here, not all; method: immunoSEQ multiplex PCR. The profile shows 250,000 to 300,000 clones, roughly an eighth of them singletons. V shed 2 bases, J shed 0 bases, and the junction held 13 bases outside the gene matches. Germline V gives CDR1 MNHEY, CDR2 SMNVEV (reference sequence). This CDR3 spans 20 amino acids. This receptor was taken from a man younger than 45 with type 1 diabetes. The chain couples TRBV27 to TRBJ2-1; 10 positions agree with TRBD2. The sample comprised naive CD4+ T cells from blood. The CDR3 coding sequence is TGTGCCAGCAGTTTACTTGGACTAGCGGTCGCGGCCAGCTCCTACAATGAGCAGTTCTTC. Translating gives CASSLLGLAVAASSYNEQFF.